These 13 T cell receptor beta chains were sequenced from one sample in a study of control samples from healthy donors and cancer patients. Method: immunoSEQ multiplex PCR; TCRdb's copy keeps in-frame clones and lacks some. The sample comprises about 100,000 clones, roughly 84% of which are singletons, and about a sixth rests with the top ten. The sequencing sample was made of blood. The receptors come from a woman in her 50s in good health.

The chain carries TRBV7-2 and TRBJ2-3; D unresolved. This CDR3 region has 16 residues. V was trimmed by 4 bases and J by 1 base, leaving 15 bases between them. Germline assignment: CDR1 SGHTA and CDR2 FQGNSA. CDR3 coding DNA: TGTGCCAGCAGCTCCCCCCTAGGACGGGGCACAGATACGCAGTATTTT. This translates into CASSSPLGRGTDTQYF.

This chain links TRBV6-5 with TRBJ1-4; D unclear. Trimming stripped 0 bases from V and 4 bases from J, with 6 bases between. Germline V gene lookup returns CDR1 MNHEY and CDR2 SVGAGI. The CDR3 runs to 14 residues. As DNA, the CDR3 is TGTGCCAGCAGTTACTCCTCAAATAATGAAAAACTGTTTTTT. As protein: CASSYSSNNEKLFF.

CDR3 nucleotides: TGTGCCACCAGTGGGTCAACTAGCGGGGGGACGATCGACTCCTACAATGAGCAGTTCTTC. It is translated as CATSGSTSGGTIDSYNEQFF. V and J are TRBV24-1 and TRBJ2-1; 12 bases match TRBD2. The CDR3 consists of 20 residues. V shed 5 bases and J 0 bases; nucleotides not matched to a gene: 13. Germline values: CDR1 KGHDR, CDR2 SFDVKD.

This clone appeared a single time. This rearrangement joins TRBV7-8 to TRBJ2-1; 8 nucleotides agree with TRBD2. The CDR3 runs to 15 residues. Trimming cost V 4 bases and J 4 bases; bases outside gene matches: 6. Germline CDR1 and CDR2: SGHVS and FQNEAQ. The CDR3 nucleotides are TGTGCCAGCAGCTCCAGCGGGGGACGGTACAATGAGCAGTTCTTC. This gives the protein CASSSSGGRYNEQFF.

This clone was recorded once. The chain is built from TRBV20-1 and TRBJ1-5; tentatively, D is TRBD1 (5 bases). The CDR3 is 16 amino acids. The V end lost 3 bases, the J end lost 6 bases, and 21 bases lay between the germline ends. Germline-derived CDR1 and CDR2 are DFQATT and SNEGSKA (reference sequence). CDR3 sequence (DNA): TGCAGTGCTAGTGGCAGGTCGGGGGTCGGGGGTCAGCCCCAGCATTTT. This gives the protein CSASGRSGVGGQPQHF.

Only one count was recorded for this clone. The chain couples TRBV5-6 to TRBJ2-6; D gene unclear. Per germline, CDR1 SGHDT and CDR2 YYEEEE. Trimming took off 0 bases at V and 1 base at J, with 14 bases between the two ends. The CDR3 runs to 18 residues. The DNA for the CDR3 is TGTGCCAGCAGCTTGGTAGTCGAGTTCCTTTCTGGGGCCAACGTCCTGACTTTC. Translated: CASSLVVEFLSGANVLTF.

The chain is built from TRBV25-1 and TRBJ2-2, with unresolved D. Germline V gene data show CDR1 as MGHDK and CDR2 as SYGVNS. Trimming shortened V by 10 bases and J by 1 base, and 25 bases separated the two germline ends. This CDR3 is built from 18 residues. CDR3 residues: CATLLAAQVRENTGELFF. The CDR3 region has the DNA TGTGCCACTCTTTTGGCCGCTCAGGTAAGGGAGAACACCGGGGAGCTGTTTTTT.

The CDR3 DNA reads TGTGCCAGCAGAAATCGACAGGGCGTGATGAACACTGAAGCTTTCTTT. Translating it yields CASRNRQGVMNTEAFF. The V and J genes are TRBV6-6 and TRBJ1-1, with 7 bases fitting TRBD1. Trimming took 6 bases from V and 0 from J; bases not matched to a gene: 10. CDR1 is MNHNY, CDR2 SVGAGI, per germline (reference sequence). The CDR3 has 16 residues.

The J gene is TRBJ1-5, the V gene TRBV10-2; D is unclear. CDR3 length: 13 amino acids. V was shortened by 6 bases and J by 5 bases, with 11 bases between the two germline ends. Per germline, CDR1 WSHSY and CDR2 SAAADI. The CDR3 protein is CASSSTSYQPQHF. Written as DNA, the CDR3 is TGCGCCAGCAGCTCTACATCTTATCAGCCCCAGCATTTT.

The CDR3 sequence is CASTMVSLNTEAFF. The CDR3 nucleotides read TGTGCCAGCACCATGGTTTCGTTGAACACTGAAGCTTTCTTT. The chain has TRBV11-2 and TRBJ1-1; no reliable D call. V was shortened by 7 bases and J by 0 bases, with 12 bases between the two germline ends. The germline V gene encodes CDR1 SGHAT and CDR2 FQNNGV. The CDR3 runs 14 residues.

The rearrangement links TRBV11-2 to TRBJ1-2; no clear D gene. V gave up 5 bases and J gave up 1 base, with 8 bases separating them. CDR1 and CDR2 (germline): SGHAT, FQNNGV. The CDR3 consists of 13 residues. CDR3 sequence reads: CASSTTVNYGYTF. The CDR3 nucleotides are TGTGCCAGCAGCACTACAGTTAACTATGGCTACACCTTC.

This chain links TRBV9 with TRBJ2-4, with D perhaps matching TRBD2 (6 bases). The CDR3 totals 14 residues. Germline values: CDR1 SGDLS, CDR2 YYNGEE. The V end lost 3 bases, the J end lost 9 bases, and 16 bases lay between the germline ends. The chain's CDR3 is CASSGGGDSGIQYF. CDR3 bases: TGTGCCAGCAGCGGAGGAGGGGACTCCGGCATTCAGTACTTC.

V usage is TRBV7-8 and J usage is TRBJ2-6, with 15 bases fitting TRBD2. V dropped 5 bases and J dropped 1; count of bases not matched to a gene: 9. The germline CDR1 and CDR2 sequences are SGHVS and FQNEAQ. CDR3 length: 20 amino acids. The CDR3 region is CASSQGLAGGGLSGANVLTF. The CDR3 DNA follows: TGTGCCAGCAGCCAGGGACTAGCGGGGGGCGGACTTTCTGGGGCCAACGTCCTGACTTTC. The full variable domain, its missing parts supplied by reference TRBV7-8 and TRBJ2-6, is GAGVSQSPRYKVAKRGQDVALRCDPISGHVSLFWYQQALGQGPEFLTYFQNEAQLDKSGLPSDRFFAERPEGSVSTLKIQRTQQEDSAVYLCASSQGLAGGGLSGANVLTFGAGSRLTVL.